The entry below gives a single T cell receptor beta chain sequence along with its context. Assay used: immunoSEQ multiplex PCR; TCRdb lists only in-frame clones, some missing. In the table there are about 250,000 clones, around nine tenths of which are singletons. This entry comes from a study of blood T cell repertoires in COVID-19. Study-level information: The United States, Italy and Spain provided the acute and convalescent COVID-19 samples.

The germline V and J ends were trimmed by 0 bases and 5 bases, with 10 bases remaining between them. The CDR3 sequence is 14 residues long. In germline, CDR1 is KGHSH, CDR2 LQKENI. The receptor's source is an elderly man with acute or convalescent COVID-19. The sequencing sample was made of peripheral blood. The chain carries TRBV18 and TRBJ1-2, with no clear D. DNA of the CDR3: TGTGCCAGCTCACCACCGAGGTTTCGGTATGGCTACACCTTC. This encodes CASSPPRFRYGYTF. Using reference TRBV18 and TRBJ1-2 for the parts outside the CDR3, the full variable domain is NAGVMQNPRHLVRRRGQEARLRCSPMKGHSHVYWYRQLPEEGLKFMVYLQKENIIDESGMPKERFSAEFPKEGPSILRIQQVVRGDSAAYFCASSPPRFRYGYTFGSGTRLTVV.